These T cell receptor beta chains were read from a single sample in a study of cytomegalovirus exposure and HLA in healthy donors. Libraries were prepared by immunoSEQ multiplex PCR; TCRdb keeps only in-frame clonotypes and omits some of them. This sample's clone table lists some 64,000 clones. The sequencing sample was made of PBMCs. Source of these receptors: a woman younger than 45 in good health and CMV-seronegative. The CDR3 runs from the conserved cysteine through the conserved F or W. A D gene is named only where the DNA matches it firmly.

J gene: TRBJ2-2; D gene: NA; V gene: TRBV6-5; CDR3 protein: CASRVLAAGELFF; CDR3 DNA: TGTGCCAGCAGGGTACTAGCTGCCGGGGAGCTGTTTTTT
J gene: TRBJ2-6; D gene: NA; V gene: TRBV5-1; CDR3 protein: CASSLAATSGANVLTF; CDR3 DNA: TGCGCCAGCAGCTTGGCCGCAACATCTGGGGCCAACGTCCTGACTTTC
J gene: TRBJ2-7; D gene: NA; V gene: TRBV7-3; CDR3 protein: CASSKGGRDEQYF; CDR3 DNA: TGTGCCAGCAGCAAGGGGGGGCGGGACGAGCAGTACTTC
J gene: TRBJ2-5; D gene: TRBD2; V gene: TRBV5-1; CDR3 protein: CASSTGTSRETQYF; CDR3 DNA: TGCGCCAGCAGCACCGGGACTAGCAGAGAGACCCAGTACTTC
J gene: TRBJ1-1; D gene: NA; V gene: TRBV7-9; CDR3 protein: CASSLEGGTEAFF; CDR3 DNA: TGTGCCAGCAGCTTAGAAGGGGGCACTGAAGCTTTCTTT
J gene: TRBJ1-5; D gene: TRBD1; V gene: TRBV4-3; CDR3 protein: CASSQVTGGVQPQHF; CDR3 DNA: TGCGCCAGCAGCCAAGTGACAGGGGGCGTTCAGCCCCAGCATTTT
J gene: TRBJ2-2; D gene: TRBD1; V gene: TRBV4-1; CDR3 protein: CASSQSGRDRGTGELFF; CDR3 DNA: TGCGCCAGCAGCCAGTCAGGACGGGACAGGGGGACCGGGGAGCTGTTTTTT
J gene: TRBJ2-5; D gene: NA; V gene: TRBV28; CDR3 protein: CASSLGGVQETQYF; CDR3 DNA: TGTGCCAGCAGTTTAGGAGGGGTCCAAGAGACCCAGTACTTC
J gene: TRBJ2-7; D gene: NA; V gene: TRBV7-2; CDR3 protein: CASSFYVAKEQYF; CDR3 DNA: TGTGCCAGCAGCTTTTACGTTGCGAAGGAGCAGTACTTC
J gene: TRBJ1-2; D gene: TRBD1; V gene: TRBV19; CDR3 protein: CASSTEGGSSGSGYTF; CDR3 DNA: TGTGCCAGTAGTACCGAAGGGGGCAGCTCTGGGAGTGGCTACACCTTC
J gene: TRBJ2-3; D gene: NA; V gene: TRBV7-8; CDR3 protein: CASSLGLGQTDTQYF; CDR3 DNA: TGTGCCAGCAGCTTAGGACTAGGCCAGACAGATACGCAGTATTTT
J gene: TRBJ2-7; D gene: NA; V gene: TRBV28; CDR3 protein: CASSLLGSRYEQYF; CDR3 DNA: TGTGCCAGCAGTCTGCTCGGGTCAAGGTACGAGCAGTACTTC
J gene: TRBJ2-1; D gene: TRBD1; V gene: TRBV13; CDR3 protein: CASSSQTTGNEQFF; CDR3 DNA: TGTGCCAGCAGCTCCCAGACGACAGGGAATGAGCAGTTCTTC
J gene: TRBJ2-1; D gene: TRBD2; V gene: TRBV18; CDR3 protein: CASLRTSGYNEQFF; CDR3 DNA: TGTGCCAGCTTACGGACTAGCGGGTATAATGAGCAGTTCTTC
J gene: TRBJ1-3; D gene: NA; V gene: TRBV7-8; CDR3 protein: CASSGGPQGNTIYF; CDR3 DNA: TGTGCCAGCAGCGGGGGCCCGCAAGGAAACACCATATATTTT
J gene: TRBJ2-7; D gene: NA; V gene: TRBV6-6; CDR3 protein: CASSYPSGEQYF; CDR3 DNA: TGTGCCAGCAGTTATCCCTCGGGGGAGCAGTACTTC
J gene: TRBJ1-1; D gene: TRBD1; V gene: TRBV6-5; CDR3 protein: CASAVLGQGGYRAFF; CDR3 DNA: TGTGCCAGCGCGGTTTTGGGACAGGGAGGGTATAGAGCTTTCTTT
J gene: TRBJ2-7; D gene: TRBD1; V gene: TRBV29-1; CDR3 protein: CSVESRVTGQPHF; CDR3 DNA: TGCAGCGTTGAATCTAGGGTCACGGGACAGCCTCACTTC
J gene: TRBJ2-7; D gene: TRBD1; V gene: TRBV29-1; CDR3 protein: CSVEEDRVHEQYF; CDR3 DNA: TGCAGCGTTGAAGAAGACAGGGTCCACGAGCAGTACTTC
J gene: TRBJ2-3; D gene: NA; V gene: TRBV4-3; CDR3 protein: CASSQDRLQYF; CDR3 DNA: TGCGCCAGCAGCCAAGATCGGTTGCAGTATTTT